This TCR beta chain comes out of a study of shared clonotypes between healthy human individuals. Study findings and constraints: Lower generation probabilities were found for non-shared clonotypes than for those shared by all four donors. Estimated richness values were generally larger in naive subsets than in memory subsets.

This CDR3 is 15 amino acids long. Trimming removed 6 bases at V and 3 bases at J, with 20 bases between. The germline V gene has CDR1 SQVTM and CDR2 ANQGSEA. Concerning this clone itself: Antigen unknown.

Sorted-subset replicate PCR reactions contained approximately 190 ng DNA, corresponding to 29,000 or so T cell genomes. The table came from immunoSEQ multiplex PCR; TCRdb's copy has only in-frame clones and leaves some out. The data contain over a million clones, approximately 98.5% of them singletons. Sequencing was carried out using naive CD4+ T cells sorted from blood. Subset: CD45RA+ positively selected. The clonotype comes from a man aged 25-45 years in good health. The chain carries TRBV29-1 and TRBJ2-5; tentatively, D is TRBD2 (6 bases). The CDR3 DNA follows: TGCAGCGTGGGGAGTCGGGGGTCGGGGAAAGAGACCCAGTACTTC. Its protein is CSVGSRGSGKETQYF. Filled out from reference TRBV29-1 and TRBJ2-5, the complete variable domain reads SAVISQKPSRDICQRGTSLTIQCQVDSQVTMMFWYRQQPGQSLTLIATANQGSEATYESGFVIDKFPISRPNLTFSTLTVSNMSPEDSSIYLCSVGSRGSGKETQYFGPGTRLLVL.